The next 14 T cell receptor beta chains were all read from a single sample in a study of CD4 T cells in lung cancer. PBMCs stimulated about 13 days with mutant 27-mer peptides plus IL21, IL7, IL15, IL2. Sorting by cytokine capture selected live IFNgamma-secreting T cells after peptide-pulsed B cell restimulation. At about 3 or 11 cells per well, sorted cells grew for 14 to 20 days. The method was immunoSEQ multiplex PCR; TCRdb's version includes in-frame clones alone and lacks a portion of them. This table holds about 330 clones, around 92% found once. The antigens these receptors bind are not known. Sequencing input: a CD4+ T cell line or clone grown in culture. These receptors all stem from a woman between 55 and 75 years old with non-small cell lung cancer. Some clones in this sample may be carry-over from other donors' samples.

CDR3 DNA sequence: TGTGCCAGCAGCTTAGGCGGATGGGAGGAAAAATACAATGAGCAGTTCTTC. Translating it yields CASSLGGWEEKYNEQFF. The gene calls are TRBV5-4 and TRBJ2-1; tentatively, D is TRBD2 (6 bases). The CDR3 contains 17 residues. The V end was cut by 2 bases, the J end by 4 bases, with 19 bases between. CDR1 is SGHNT, CDR2 YYREEE, per germline (reference sequence). Together with reference TRBV5-4 and TRBJ2-1, the CDR3 gives the full variable domain: ETGVTQSPTHLIKTRGQQVTLRCSSQSGHNTVSWYQQALGQGPQFIFQYYREEENGRGNFPPRFSGLQFPNYSSELNVNALELDDSALYLCASSLGGWEEKYNEQFFGPGTRLTVL.

V is TRBV29-1 and J is TRBJ1-2; the match to TRBD1 covers 7 bases. After removal of 0 bases from V and 5 bases from J, the junction contained 6 bases not matched to a gene. Germline CDR1 reads SQVTM; CDR2 reads ANQGSEA. CDR3 length: 14 amino acids. CDR3 bases: TGCAGCGTTGAAGAGACGGGACAGTGGTATGGCTACACCTTC. Protein sequence: CSVEETGQWYGYTF.

The V gene is TRBV7-2, the J gene TRBJ2-5; a weak D match, TRBD2 (7 bases). The germline V and J ends were trimmed by 5 bases and 5 bases, with 18 bases remaining between them. Germline CDR1 reads SGHTA; CDR2 reads FQGNSA. The CDR3 contains 15 residues. The CDR3 region is CASSLGGEYSETQYF. CDR3 sequence (DNA): TGTGCCAGCAGCCTAGGGGGGGAGTACAGTGAGACCCAGTACTTC.

This sequence joins TRBV28 and TRBJ2-1; 9 nucleotides align to TRBD2. Germline V gives CDR1 MDHEN, CDR2 SYDVKM. Trimming cost V 6 bases and J 7 bases; bases outside gene matches: 10. The CDR3 extends over 15 amino acids. In nucleotides, the CDR3 is TGTGCCAGCAGACCTCCTAGCGGGATGGAGAATGAGCAGTTCTTC. It is translated as CASRPPSGMENEQFF.

This clone was picked up one time. V and J are TRBV18 and TRBJ1-2, with TRBD1 identical over 11 bases. The trim removed 2 bases at V and 0 bases at J, leaving 5 bases unmatched. CDR1 KGHSH and CDR2 LQKENI come from the germline V gene. This CDR3 is 17 amino acids long. CDR3 loop: CASSPGQGALPNYGYTF. In DNA form, the CDR3 reads TGTGCCAGCTCACCAGGACAGGGGGCACTCCCTAACTATGGCTACACCTTC. The full variable domain, with the rest looked up from reference TRBV18 and TRBJ1-2, is NAGVMQNPRHLVRRRGQEARLRCSPMKGHSHVYWYRQLPEEGLKFMVYLQKENIIDESGMPKERFSAEFPKEGPSILRIQQVVRGDSAAYFCASSPGQGALPNYGYTFGSGTRLTVV.

The chain combines TRBV6-5 with TRBJ2-5, with D perhaps assigned TRBD1 or TRBD2 (5 bases each). Germline V gene sequence: CDR1 MNHEY, CDR2 SVGAGI. V was shortened by 4 bases and J by 2 bases, with 11 bases between the two germline ends. This CDR3 has 14 residues. Here the CDR3 reads CASSSRDRQETQYF. The DNA of the CDR3 is TGTGCCAGCAGTTCCCGGGACCGACAAGAGACCCAGTACTTC.

The chain couples TRBV4-1 to TRBJ2-7; 11 bases match TRBD2. Germline V gene lookup returns CDR1 MGHRA and CDR2 YSYEKL. The CDR3 extends over 15 amino acids. The junction had 1 base not matched to a gene; V was cut back by 3 bases and J by 0 bases. In DNA form, the CDR3 reads TGCGCCAGCAGCCATCTAGCGGGAGGCTCCTACGAGCAGTACTTC. Amino acid sequence: CASSHLAGGSYEQYF.

The chain couples TRBV14 to TRBJ1-2, with D possibly matching TRBD1 (6 bases). Germline loops: CDR1 SGHDN, CDR2 FVKESK. This CDR3 is 16 amino acids long. V lost 0 bases and J lost 5, with 16 bases in between. DNA for the CDR3: TGTGCCAGCAGCCAAGAGTTAAGGGGGAGTACGTATGGCTACACCTTC. Translation: CASSQELRGSTYGYTF.

This clone appeared once. V usage is TRBV11-3 and J usage is TRBJ2-1, with 9 bases aligning to TRBD1. Germline CDR1 and CDR2: SGHNT and YENEEA. With 1 base clipped from V and 8 bases from J, the junction kept 6 bases outside the gene matches. The CDR3 spans 15 residues. The CDR3 DNA follows: TGTGCCAGCAGCTTAGGAGAGGACAGGGGTGATGAGCAGTTCTTC. This sequence encodes CASSLGEDRGDEQFF.

This sequence joins TRBV30 and TRBJ2-1, with 7 bases lining up with TRBD1. CDR1 and CDR2 from the germline V gene are GTSNPN and SVGIG (reference sequence). This CDR3 contains 16 residues. Trimming removed 2 bases from V and 8 bases from J; junction bases left unmatched: 15. The CDR3 region is CAWSSYPGQLRDEQFF. CDR3 in DNA: TGTGCCTGGAGTTCCTACCCGGGACAGCTCCGGGATGAGCAGTTCTTC.

The chain has TRBV7-9 and TRBJ2-2; D gene uncertain. This CDR3 has 12 amino acids. Per germline, CDR1 SEHNR and CDR2 FQNEAQ (reference sequence). With 8 bases removed from V and 1 base from J, the gap between germline ends came to 5 bases. The CDR3 region has the DNA TGTGCCAGCCCCGGGAACACCGGGGAGCTGTTTTTT. Protein product: CASPGNTGELFF.

This chain connects TRBV28 to TRBJ1-4; D not certain. V lost 6 bases and J lost 8, with 13 bases in between. Germline V gene data show CDR1 as MDHEN and CDR2 as SYDVKM. The CDR3 is 13 amino acids. The CDR3 DNA reads TGTGCCAGCAGCCGAGGGTTTTTCGAAAAACTGTTTTTT. It codes for CASSRGFFEKLFF.

The rearrangement uses TRBV30 and TRBJ1-1; possibly TRBD1 for D (6 bases). This CDR3 comprises 13 residues. Germline loops: CDR1 GTSNPN, CDR2 SVGIG (reference sequence). Deletions cut 4 bases from V and 4 bases from J, with 13 bases between. CDR3: CAWNRQEGTEAFF. Written as DNA, the CDR3 is TGTGCCTGGAACAGACAGGAAGGCACTGAAGCTTTCTTT.

This clone is a singleton in its sample. The chain is built from TRBV5-1 and TRBJ2-2; TRBD2 aligns across 12 bases. The CDR3 length is 18 residues. Trimming cost V 3 bases and J 0 bases; bases outside gene matches: 6. The V gene's germline CDR1 is SGHRS and CDR2 YFSETQ. Here the CDR3 reads CASSYLGLAGSNTGELFF. In DNA, the CDR3 is TGCGCCAGCAGCTACCTAGGACTAGCGGGGTCGAACACCGGGGAGCTGTTTTTT. Filled out from reference TRBV5-1 and TRBJ2-2, the complete variable domain reads KAGVTQTPRYLIKTRGQQVTLSCSPISGHRSVSWYQQTPGQGLQFLFEYFSETQRNKGNFPGRFSGRQFSNSRSEMNVSTLELGDSALYLCASSYLGLAGSNTGELFFGEGSRLTVL.